These 17 T cell receptor beta chains originate from one sample sequenced in a study of blood T cells in healthy people across ages. Through a sample-barcoded 5' primer and a J-beta primer mix, a second PCR was run for roughly 6 to 11 cycles. One entry per CDR3 protein results from TCRdb running MiXCR on the 5' RACE reads. The repertoire holds 650,000 to 800,000 distinct CDR3 sequences, with under 45% as singletons. Sequencing input: blood. These receptors were taken from a man aged 55 to 70 in good health.

This clonotype was observed at least ten times. V gene TRBV18 combines with J gene TRBJ1-1; TRBD1 matches 7 bases. Germline-derived CDR1 and CDR2 are KGHSH and LQKENI. CDR3 length: 13 amino acids. V trimming: 2 bases; J trimming: 11 bases; junction bases outside the gene matches: 8. This chain's CDR3 is CASSPRTGEQAFF. The CDR3 DNA is TGTGCCAGCTCACCAAGGACAGGAGAACAGGCTTTCTTT. The full variable domain, with the rest looked up from reference TRBV18 and TRBJ1-1, is NAGVMQNPRHLVRRRGQEARLRCSPMKGHSHVYWYRQLPEEGLKFMVYLQKENIIDESGMPKERFSAEFPKEGPSILRIQQVVRGDSAAYFCASSPRTGEQAFFGQGTRLTVV.

The V call is TRBV5-5, the J call TRBJ1-2, with TRBD1 as a possible D gene (5 bases). This CDR3 has 14 amino acids. The germline V and J ends were trimmed by 3 bases and 2 bases, with 11 bases remaining between them. Germline V lookup: CDR1 SGHKS, CDR2 YYEKEE (reference sequence). CDR3 DNA: TGTGCCAGCAGCTCTCACGGGACGAACTATGGCTACACCTTC. Protein sequence: CASSSHGTNYGYTF.

This clonotype has only a few counts. The chain combines TRBV25-1 with TRBJ2-3; no definite D call. Germline CDR1 MGHDK, CDR2 SYGVNS. This CDR3 comprises 14 residues. V dropped 2 bases and J dropped 6 bases, with 12 bases sitting between them. The CDR3 loop is CASSEGDVIDTQYF. In DNA form, the CDR3 reads TGTGCCAGCAGTGAAGGGGATGTCATCGATACGCAGTATTTT.

Comments on this clonotype: A much more abundant neighbour one base away suggests this may be a read error. CDR3 sequence (DNA): TGTGCCAGCAGCTTAGAGAGATACAATGAGCAGTACTTC. It is translated as CASSLERYNEQYF. This rearrangement joins TRBV7-3 to TRBJ2-1; no firm D call. With the DNA end fitting TRBJ2-7 better, the J assignment may be wrong. CDR1 SGHTA and CDR2 FQGTGA come from the germline V gene. CDR3 length: 13 residues.

The rearrangement joins TRBV20-1 to TRBJ2-5, with 10 bases aligning to TRBD2. CDR1 and CDR2 (germline): DFQATT, SNEGSKA (reference sequence). The CDR3 contains 13 residues. V dropped 3 bases and J dropped 11; count of bases not matched to a gene: 9. CDR3 sequence (DNA): TGCAGTGCTAGTCCTAGCGGGGGACATGAGCAGTACTTC. It yields the protein CSASPSGGHEQYF.

The CDR3 region has the DNA TGTGCCAGCAGCCCTCTGGTGGATGAAGAAAAACTGTTTTTT. The encoded protein is CASSPLVDEEKLFF. The chain is built from TRBV13 and TRBJ1-4; D is unresolved. With 5 bases removed from V and 8 bases from J, the gap between germline ends came to 15 bases. The CDR3 consists of 14 residues. Germline CDR1 reads PRHDT; CDR2 reads FYEKMQ (reference sequence).

The chain is built from TRBV12-3 or TRBV12-4 and TRBJ2-5; 7 bases line up with TRBD1. V was pared by 6 bases and J by 5 bases, with 6 bases of the junction left unmatched. This CDR3 comprises 13 residues. This CDR3 reads CASRRGTVETQYF. The CDR3 nucleotides are TGTGCCAGCAGGCGTGGGACAGTCGAGACCCAGTACTTC.

This clonotype has more than one count but fewer than ten. The chain is built from TRBV2 and TRBJ2-7; perhaps TRBD1 as D (5 bases). The CDR3 runs 14 residues. V lost 5 bases and J 5 bases, leaving 16 bases between the germline ends. Germline V gene data show CDR1 as SNHLY and CDR2 as FYNNEI. Here the CDR3 reads CASSTKGQGDEQYF. CDR3 DNA sequence: TGTGCCAGCAGTACTAAAGGACAAGGTGACGAGCAGTACTTC.

The V and J genes are TRBV20-1 and TRBJ2-1; D is perhaps TRBD1 or TRBD2 (5 bases each). Germline-derived CDR1 and CDR2 are DFQATT and SNEGSKA (reference sequence). This CDR3 contains 14 residues. V lost 3 bases, J lost 1 base, and 10 bases lay in between. The CDR3 region is CSASPGPSYNEQFF. DNA for the CDR3: TGCAGTGCTAGTCCGGGGCCGTCCTACAATGAGCAGTTCTTC.

This clonotype was counted only a few times. The chain combines TRBV12-3 or TRBV12-4 with TRBJ2-7; a weak D match, TRBD1 (6 bases). CDR3 length: 13 amino acids. Trimming left V 5 bases short and J 2 bases short, with 10 bases between. Here the CDR3 DNA reads TGTGCCAGCAGTGGCAGGGGCCCCTACGAGCAGTACTTC. Translation gives CASSGRGPYEQYF.

The chain employs TRBV20-1 and TRBJ2-5; 12 bases are a match to TRBD2. The V and J ends lost 5 bases and 11 bases, in that order; junction bases with no gene match: 27. There are 19 residues in the CDR3. Germline V gives CDR1 DFQATT, CDR2 SNEGSKA (reference sequence). The CDR3 region is CSAPTTTSGGSPSYNEQYF. CDR3 nucleotide sequence: TGCAGTGCTCCAACGACCACTAGCGGGGGGTCCCCCTCCTACAATGAGCAGTACTTC.

This chain connects TRBV19 to TRBJ2-4, with 11 bases aligning to TRBD2. V lost 6 bases to trimming and J lost 2 bases; unmatched junction nucleotides: 9. Germline lookup yields CDR1 LNHDA and CDR2 SQIVND (reference sequence). The CDR3 extends over 17 amino acids. The DNA for the CDR3 is TGTGCCAGTAGCCGCGCGGGGACTAGCGGCTCCAAAAACATTCAGTACTTC. Residues: CASSRAGTSGSKNIQYF.

This clonotype turned up a few times. V is TRBV28 and J is TRBJ1-4; possibly TRBD1 for D (6 bases). V lost 4 bases to trimming and J lost 16 bases, with 16 bases between them. This CDR3 region has 12 residues. The germline CDR1 and CDR2 sequences are MDHEN and SYDVKM. The CDR3: CASSSTGNFWFF. As DNA, the CDR3 is TGTGCCAGCAGTTCTACAGGGAACTTCTGGTTTTTT.

This clonotype has only a few counts. The chain is built from TRBV28 and TRBJ1-1; D remains ambiguous. CDR3 size: 14 residues. Deletions cut 5 bases from V and 1 base from J, with 11 bases between. Per germline, CDR1 MDHEN and CDR2 SYDVKM. In DNA form, the CDR3 reads TGTGCCAGCAGTGCGATACAGACGAACACTGAAGCTTTCTTT. It translates to CASSAIQTNTEAFF.

This chain links TRBV30 with TRBJ2-1, with TRBD1 as a possible D gene (6 bases). The CDR3 length is 13 residues. The ends were cut back, 3 bases at V and 6 bases at J, with 12 bases in the middle. Germline CDR1 reads GTSNPN; CDR2 reads SVGIG (reference sequence). CDR3 protein: CAWSPDRSNEQFF. The CDR3 nucleotides are TGTGCCTGGAGCCCGGACAGAAGCAATGAGCAGTTCTTC. Full variable domain (rest looked up from reference TRBV30 and TRBJ2-1): SQTIHQWPATLVQPVGSPLSLECTVEGTSNPNLYWYRQAAGRGLQLLFYSVGIGQISSEVPQNLSASRPQDRQFILSSKKLLLSDSGFYLCAWSPDRSNEQFFGPGTRLTVL.

The sample holds one count of this clonotype. One junction end does not reproduce the germline sequence, and a read error may be involved. The chain links TRBV5-1 to TRBJ2-7; no clear D. TRBJ2-5 explains the end of the DNA better; the J call may be wrong. The CDR3 is made up of 13 amino acids. Germline CDR1 reads SGHRS; CDR2 reads YFSETQ. This CDR3 is CASSLKSAETQYF. The CDR3 DNA is TGCGCCAGTAGCTTGAAGAGCGCGGAGACCCAGTACTTC.

This chain joins TRBV7-8 and TRBJ2-5; D is perhaps TRBD2 (5 bases). With the DNA end fitting TRBJ2-7 better, the J assignment may be wrong. The CDR3 runs to 17 residues. The germline CDR1 and CDR2 sequences are SGHVS and FQNEAQ. CDR3 coding DNA: TGTGCCAGCAGCTTAGGAGGGTACAACCAAAGGTCCGACGAGCAGTACTTC. Protein product: CASSLGGYNQRSDEQYF.